This T cell receptor (beta chain) was profiled in a study of cytomegalovirus exposure and HLA in healthy donors. Study details: The Caucasian-associated ancestry cluster contained more than 75% of the approximately 400 genotyped donors.

Vbeta (60) and Jbeta (13) primers were used in the PCR. Profiling relied on immunoSEQ multiplex PCR, and the TCRdb table lists in-frame clones only, not all of them. This sample has 150,000 to 200,000 clones; about 80% occur once, and the top ten carry just over 2%. The receptor comes from a woman in her twenties or thirties in good health and CMV-seropositive. The sample comprised PBMCs.

The CDR3 loop reads CASSHLGTGEWTHNEKLFF. The DNA of the CDR3 is TGCGCCAGCAGCCACCTCGGGACAGGGGAATGGACGCATAATGAAAAACTGTTTTTT. The rearrangement uses TRBV4-3 and TRBJ1-4, with 10 bases fitting TRBD1. V trimming: 3 bases; J trimming: 4 bases; junction bases outside the gene matches: 14. CDR1 is LGHNA, CDR2 YSLEER, per germline. The CDR3 loop spans 19 amino acids.